The 13 T cell receptor beta chains below were found in one sample sequenced in a study of OX40 agonist ivuxolimab in advanced cancers. The protocol was immunoSEQ multiplex PCR, while the TCRdb copy is restricted to in-frame clones and leaves out a portion. This table holds approximately 70,000 clones, roughly 84% found once. Specimen: CD4+ or CD8+ T cells sorted from blood, collected in a trial of the OX40 agonist ivuxolimab. These receptors all come from an adult with an advanced solid tumor such as melanoma, head and neck, liver or kidney cancer.

The chain combines TRBV2 with TRBJ2-2; the D is unclear. The length of the CDR3 is 14 residues. Germline loops: CDR1 SNHLY, CDR2 FYNNEI. Trimming took 2 bases from V and 2 from J, leaving 6 bases between them. In DNA form, the CDR3 reads TGTGCCAGCAGTGAACGGAGTAACACCGGGGAGCTGTTTTTT. Translating it yields CASSERSNTGELFF.

The chain employs TRBV4-2 and TRBJ2-3, with 8 bases matching TRBD1. Looked up from germline, CDR1 is LGHNA and CDR2 is YNFKEQ. The CDR3 is 15 residues long. J lost 2 bases, V lost 0 bases, and 1 base had no gene match. Written as DNA, the CDR3 is TGTGCCAGCAGCCAAGAGGGACAGGTCACAGATACGCAGTATTTT. Translating it yields CASSQEGQVTDTQYF.

This chain joins TRBV19 and TRBJ1-2; D gene unclear. Germline V CDR1 and CDR2: LNHDA, SQIVND (reference sequence). CDR3 size: 14 residues. V gave up 1 base and J gave up 5 bases, with 11 bases separating them. DNA of the CDR3: TGTGCCAGTAGTATAGCGGACCGACGATATGGCTACACCTTC. Translating it yields CASSIADRRYGYTF.

The chain uses TRBV6-1 and TRBJ1-5; D remains ambiguous. The germline CDR1 and CDR2 sequences are MNHNS and SASEGT. Trimming stripped 2 bases from V and 3 bases from J, with 11 bases between. The CDR3 runs 15 residues. In DNA, the CDR3 is TGTGCCAGCAGTGAACTTTTCGGATACAATCAGCCCCAGCATTTT. Translated, it gives CASSELFGYNQPQHF.

V gene TRBV5-6 combines with J gene TRBJ2-1; D may be TRBD1 (5 bases). V gave up 0 bases and J gave up 4 bases, with 14 bases separating them. The germline gives CDR1 SGHDT, CDR2 YYEEEE. This CDR3 is 16 amino acids long. DNA of the CDR3: TGTGCCAGCAGCTTGGTGGTCGAAGGGGCGTACAATGAGCAGTTCTTC. Encoded protein: CASSLVVEGAYNEQFF.

In this sample, this clone turned up once. The V gene is TRBV5-4, the J gene TRBJ2-5; possibly TRBD1 for D (6 bases). Trimming shortened V by 5 bases and J by 2 bases, and 13 bases separated the two germline ends. The CDR3 length is 14 residues. Germline-derived CDR1 and CDR2 are SGHNT and YYREEE (reference sequence). In DNA form, the CDR3 reads TGTGCCAGCAGTTCTTCACAGGGACAAGAGACCCAGTACTTC. Protein product: CASSSSQGQETQYF.

The genes are TRBV6-6 and TRBJ1-5, with 7 nucleotides matching TRBD1. V lost 2 bases to trimming and J lost 4 bases; unmatched junction nucleotides: 8. Germline V gene data show CDR1 as MNHNY and CDR2 as SVGAGI (reference sequence). The CDR3 is 16 residues long. The CDR3 sequence is CASSYPTTRGNQPQHF. The CDR3 DNA reads as TGTGCCAGCAGTTACCCGACAACCAGGGGGAATCAGCCCCAGCATTTT.

CDR3 protein: CASRMMGQGYNEQFF. DNA for the CDR3: TGCGCCAGCAGGATGATGGGACAGGGTTACAATGAGCAGTTCTTC. This chain connects TRBV4-3 to TRBJ2-1, with 9 bases fitting TRBD1. The germline gives CDR1 LGHNA, CDR2 YSLEER. CDR3 length: 15 amino acids. With V trimmed by 6 bases and J by 4 bases, 7 bases remained unmatched.

Worth noting for this clone: This same CDR3 is encoded by further DNA sequences in the sample. The chain links TRBV30 to TRBJ1-3; weak D call: TRBD1 (5 bases). Germline V gene lookup returns CDR1 GTSNPN and CDR2 SVGIG (reference sequence). V was clipped by 2 bases and J by 0 bases, with 11 bases between them. This CDR3 contains 15 residues. The CDR3 bases are TGTGCCTGGAGTAGGGACTCCTTCTCTGGAAACACCATATATTTT. Its protein is CAWSRDSFSGNTIYF. The whole variable domain, remainder taken from reference TRBV30 and TRBJ1-3, is SQTIHQWPATLVQPVGSPLSLECTVEGTSNPNLYWYRQAAGRGLQLLFYSVGIGQISSEVPQNLSASRPQDRQFILSSKKLLLSDSGFYLCAWSRDSFSGNTIYFGEGSWLTVV.

V usage is TRBV5-6 and J usage is TRBJ2-1; 7 bases map to TRBD1. The length of the CDR3 is 14 residues. Germline loops: CDR1 SGHDT, CDR2 YYEEEE. V lost 1 base, J lost 4 bases, and 2 bases stayed unmatched. For the CDR3, the DNA is TGTGCCAGCAGCTTGAGGGGGCCTTACAATGAGCAGTTCTTC. Protein product: CASSLRGPYNEQFF.

The CDR3 DNA follows: TGTGCCAGCACGTCTCTCGCGGGAGGGCCTAGCTACGAGCAGTACTTC. Residues: CASTSLAGGPSYEQYF. The chain has TRBV27 and TRBJ2-7; 9 nucleotides match TRBD2. The V gene end was trimmed by 7 bases and the J gene end by 3 bases; junction bases not matched to a gene: 13. Germline CDR1 MNHEY, CDR2 SMNVEV (reference sequence). The CDR3 sequence is 16 residues long.

The rearrangement uses TRBV27 and TRBJ2-6; 8 nucleotides agree with TRBD1. The CDR3 length is 18 residues. The germline CDR1 and CDR2 sequences are MNHEY and SMNVEV (reference sequence). V lost 1 base and J lost 0; bases outside the gene matches: 5. The CDR3 DNA follows: TGTGCCAGCAGTTTATGGGGACAGGTCAACTCTGGGGCCAACGTCCTGACTTTC. Its protein product is CASSLWGQVNSGANVLTF.

As to this clone: A much larger clone is a single base away; this may be a read error. The rearrangement joins TRBV7-9 to TRBJ1-3; D gene ambiguous. V was clipped by 6 bases and J by 3 bases, with 9 bases between them. This CDR3 has 13 residues. The germline V gene encodes CDR1 SEHNR and CDR2 FQNEAQ (reference sequence). The CDR3: CASSSGVGNTIYF. CDR3 nucleotide sequence: TGTGCCAGCAGTTCAGGAGTTGGAAACACCATATATTTT.